Listed below are T cell receptor beta chains from one sample, sequenced in a study of blood T cell repertoires in COVID-19. Profiling relied on immunoSEQ multiplex PCR, and the TCRdb table lists in-frame clones only, not all of them. The sample yields roughly 130,000 clones, 84% seen once. Material: PBMCs or T cells enriched from blood (not recorded which). These receptors all stem from a woman aged 45-65 years with acute COVID-19. The conserved cysteine and the conserved F or W are not part of the CDR3 here. A D gene is named only where the DNA matches it firmly.

j_call v_call d_call cdr3_aa
TRBJ2-3 TRBV5-5 . ASSFDYPDTQY
TRBJ2-1 TRBV4-1 TRBD2 ASSHLGLAAYNEQF
TRBJ1-3 TRBV6-6 . ASSSEVRSGNTIY
TRBJ2-2 TRBV6-5 TRBD1 ASRDRALNGELF
TRBJ2-7 TRBV19 TRBD2 ASSILAGVPREQY
TRBJ1-2 TRBV3-1/TRBV3-2 TRBD1 ASSQDRGNYGYT
TRBJ2-3 TRBV12-3/TRBV12-4 . ASGDSTDTQY
TRBJ2-1 TRBV5-1 TRBD1 ASSPGGSRGGEQF
TRBJ1-2 TRBV29-1 TRBD1 SVGWDREGYT
TRBJ2-5 TRBV6-2/TRBV6-3 TRBD2 ASSYSSSGSETQY
TRBJ2-3 TRBV12-5 . ASGSNTTDTQY
TRBJ2-2 TRBV7-9 . AGYRAQNTGELF
TRBJ2-3 TRBV9 TRBD2 ASSPPGLSTDTQY
TRBJ2-2 TRBV19 . ASSINTGLATGELF
TRBJ2-2 TRBV7-9 . ARLGEAGELF
TRBJ2-3 TRBV3-1/TRBV3-2 TRBD2 ASSPLAGGADTQY